Below, one T cell receptor beta chain is given with its context. What it recognizes is unknown. V was trimmed by 7 bases and J by 5 bases, leaving 9 bases between them. Germline assignment: CDR1 GTSNPN and CDR2 SVGIG (reference sequence). The CDR3 has 11 residues. This sample stems from a study of cytomegalovirus exposure and HLA in healthy donors. Overall study: Unique TCRs from HLA-typed donors, 65 million to 85 million of them, were held in an early data release.

General study results and limits: Reported results showed that the classifier diagnosed cytomegalovirus status with high specificity and sensitivity. A few V segments could not be told apart, such as TRBV6-2 and TRBV6-3, and were left out.

The PCR made use of 60 Vbeta and 13 Jbeta primers. The data were produced by immunoSEQ multiplex PCR, yet TCRdb's version contains in-frame clones alone and is incomplete. This specimen shows more than 45,000 clones; the ten leading clones hold less than 4%. V usage is TRBV30 and J usage is TRBJ2-1; D not certain. What was sequenced was PBMCs. The receptor comes from a male donor in good health and CMV-seronegative. CDR3 DNA sequence: TGTGCCTTTGAAACAGACAATGAGCAGTTCTTC. This codes for CAFETDNEQFF.